The 13 T cell receptor beta chains given below trace back to one sample, sequenced in a study of T cells in Graves' hyperthyroidism and ophthalmopathy (dated by TCRdb to the late 2010s). Libraries were built with multiplex PCR. The sequencing machine was an Illumina HiSeq 2000. The TCR beta CDR3 regions were amplified from RNA transcripts. A first-round RT-PCR of the TCR CDR3 used the HTBI primer set with the Qiagen OneStep RT-PCR kit. Using fastp trimming at Q25 and MiXCR clonotype assembly, TCRdb reanalyzed the public sequencing data and kept in-frame beta chains. Entries are consolidated by CDR3 protein sequence, retaining the most common genes and DNA. The sample table records around 380,000 distinct CDR3 sequences; approximately 13% of these occur just once. Less than 25% of the sample is held by the ten biggest clonotypes. Material for sequencing was blood. The receptors come from a man aged 25-40 years with Graves' hyperthyroidism that later progressed to Graves' ophthalmopathy.

The J gene is TRBJ1-5, the V gene TRBV20-1; possibly TRBD1 for D (5 bases). Germline loops: CDR1 DFQATT, CDR2 SNEGSKA (reference sequence). The CDR3 extends over 16 amino acids. Trimming left V 0 bases short and J 2 bases short, with 14 bases between. Here the CDR3 DNA reads TGCAGTGCTAGAGATGGGTGGGGCGCGGGCAATCAGCCCCAGCATTTT. Amino acids: CSARDGWGAGNQPQHF.

This clonotype was counted many times. The J gene is TRBJ1-5, the V gene TRBV2; 9 positions agree with TRBD1. In germline, CDR1 is SNHLY, CDR2 FYNNEI. The CDR3 has 16 amino acids. With 4 bases clipped from V and 2 bases from J, the junction kept 6 bases outside the gene matches. The CDR3 DNA reads TGTGCCAGCAGTGTGGACAGGGGCAGAGGCAATCAGCCCCAGCATTTT. Its protein is CASSVDRGRGNQPQHF.

This clonotype was observed many times. Here the CDR3 reads CASSTDRGYEKLFF. The CDR3 DNA sequence: TGTGCCAGCAGTACGGACAGGGGATATGAAAAACTGTTTTTT. The rearrangement joins TRBV2 to TRBJ1-4, with TRBD1 matching over 9 bases. The J segment lost 6 bases and the V segment lost 5 bases, leaving 4 bases of the junction unmatched. Per germline, CDR1 SNHLY and CDR2 FYNNEI. The length of the CDR3 is 14 residues.

This clonotype was observed at least ten times. The V and J genes are TRBV6-1 and TRBJ1-5; unclear D gene. There are 14 residues in the CDR3. CDR1 MNHNS and CDR2 SASEGT come from the germline V gene. Trimming shortened V by 6 bases and J by 4 bases, and 13 bases separated the two germline ends. The CDR3, as DNA: TGTGCCAGCAGAGATCTCCGGGGAAATCAGCCCCAGCATTTT. This encodes CASRDLRGNQPQHF.

The chain joins TRBV20-1 to TRBJ1-2; D uncertain. The germline V and J ends were trimmed by 1 base and 5 bases, with 14 bases remaining between them. CDR1 is DFQATT and CDR2 is SNEGSKA in the germline V gene (reference sequence). This CDR3 comprises 14 residues. CDR3 DNA sequence: TGCAGTGCTAGAGCCGGCAGGAGCTTATATGGCTACACCTTC. Translating it yields CSARAGRSLYGYTF.

This clonotype was counted many times. The chain uses TRBV18 and TRBJ2-7, with D hard to call. Trimming shortened V by 3 bases and J by 2 bases, and 5 bases separated the two germline ends. CDR1 and CDR2 (germline): KGHSH, LQKENI. The CDR3 runs to 12 residues. CDR3: CASSPLPYEQYF. CDR3 DNA: TGTGCCAGCTCACCCCTTCCCTACGAGCAGTACTTC.

The chain is built from TRBV19 and TRBJ1-2; D unclear. The CDR3 covers 10 residues. Trimming cost V 7 bases and J 8 bases, with 8 bases left between them. Germline lookup yields CDR1 LNHDA and CDR2 SQIVND (reference sequence). The CDR3 reads CASTREGYTF. The CDR3 DNA reads as TGTGCCAGTACCCGCGAGGGCTACACCTTC.

This clonotype appeared many times. The V gene is TRBV11-3, the J gene TRBJ2-1; D is possibly TRBD2 (5 bases). V lost 4 bases and J lost 5, with 6 bases in between. Germline CDR1 SGHNT, CDR2 YENEEA. The CDR3 contains 12 residues. This chain's CDR3 is CASSSRDNEQFF. Here the CDR3 DNA reads TGTGCCAGCAGCTCGCGGGACAATGAGCAGTTCTTC.

This clonotype was seen more than once but under ten times. This chain uses TRBV20-1 with TRBJ2-7; TRBD2 is a possible D gene (6 bases). The CDR3 length is 13 residues. V lost 1 base to trimming and J lost 6 bases, with 13 bases between them. Germline V gives CDR1 DFQATT, CDR2 SNEGSKA (reference sequence). CDR3 amino acids: CSARGRGKGEQYF. The DNA for the CDR3 is TGCAGTGCTAGAGGGCGGGGAAAGGGCGAGCAGTACTTC.

In this sample, this clonotype turned up a few times. CDR3 in DNA: TGTGCCAGCAGTTTTGGAGGGATTAATTCACCCCTCCACTTT. Its protein is CASSFGGINSPLHF. The V call is TRBV27, the J call TRBJ1-6; unclear D gene. Trimming left V 3 bases short and J 6 bases short, with 9 bases between. The CDR3 length is 14 residues. CDR1 is MNHEY and CDR2 is SMNVEV in the germline V gene (reference sequence).

This clonotype was seen many times. The chain carries TRBV7-9 and TRBJ2-1, with TRBD2 identical over 7 bases. CDR3 length equals 18 residues. V shed 0 bases, J shed 0 bases, and the junction held 8 bases outside the gene matches. Germline loops: CDR1 SEHNR, CDR2 FQNEAQ (reference sequence). The CDR3 sequence is CASSLALWRGSSYNEQFF. CDR3 coding DNA: TGTGCCAGCAGCTTAGCCCTCTGGCGGGGGAGCTCCTACAATGAGCAGTTCTTC.

This clonotype has only a few counts. The chain couples TRBV5-4 to TRBJ2-3; D is unresolved. The CDR3 is made up of 16 amino acids. Trimming removed 2 bases at V and 0 bases at J, with 13 bases between. Germline-derived CDR1 and CDR2 are SGHNT and YYREEE (reference sequence). Written as DNA, the CDR3 is TGTGCCAGCAGCTTCGACCTGAATCCTAGCACAGATACGCAGTATTTT. Residues: CASSFDLNPSTDTQYF.

The sample holds many counts of this clonotype. The V and J genes are TRBV5-1 and TRBJ1-2; the D gene is possibly TRBD1 (5 bases). V was trimmed by 2 bases and J by 2 bases, leaving 7 bases between them. Germline-derived CDR1 and CDR2 are SGHRS and YFSETQ. CDR3 size: 13 residues. The CDR3 spells CASSFSGNYGYTF. As DNA, the CDR3 is TGCGCCAGCAGCTTTTCAGGGAACTATGGCTACACCTTC.